One and the same sample provided the 9 T cell receptor beta chains below, sequenced in a study of T cell repertoires in cytomegalovirus infection. TCRdb fed the reads into MiXCR, producing one record per CDR3 protein. The sample includes about 770,000 distinct CDR3 sequences, 25% to 30% of them seen just once. These receptors' antigens are unknown. Sequencing was performed on cultured CD8+ T cells from PBMCs, taken from culture after CMV antigen stimulation. The origin of the receptors is a human donor in good health (CMV status not recorded). Some clones in this sample may be carry-over from other donors' samples.

The rearrangement uses TRBV15 and TRBJ1-6; the D is unclear. This CDR3 region has 12 residues. V was trimmed by 5 bases and J by 6 bases, leaving 5 bases between them. CDR1 is LNHNV, CDR2 YYDKDF, per germline (reference sequence). CDR3 sequence (DNA): TGTGCCACCAGCCCCGGTAATTCACCCCTCCACTTT. As protein: CATSPGNSPLHF.

This clonotype was observed a few times. V usage is TRBV11-2 and J usage is TRBJ2-2; D gene uncertain. The V gene lost 3 bases and the J gene lost 7 bases, with 6 bases spanning the gap. The CDR3 runs 12 residues. Germline V lookup: CDR1 SGHAT, CDR2 FQNNGV. CDR3 nucleotides: TGTGCCAGCAGCTTCATGGTCGGGGAGCTGTTTTTT. Translation gives CASSFMVGELFF. Drawing the rest from reference TRBV11-2 and TRBJ2-2, the complete variable domain is EAGVAQSPRYKIIEKRQSVAFWCNPISGHATLYWYQQILGQGPKLLIQFQNNGVVDDSQLPKDRFSAERLKGVDSTLKIQPAKLEDSAVYLCASSFMVGELFFGEGSRLTVL.

The table lists this clonotype with many counts. The chain carries TRBV25-1 and TRBJ2-1; the D gene is possibly TRBD1 (5 bases). Germline assignment: CDR1 MGHDK and CDR2 SYGVNS. V gave up 5 bases and J gave up 9 bases, with 8 bases separating them. This CDR3 has 11 amino acids. The CDR3: CASSQGVEQFF. The DNA of the CDR3 is TGTGCCAGCAGTCAAGGGGTTGAGCAGTTCTTC.

This clonotype was detected only a few times. The chain carries TRBV7-9 and TRBJ2-1; TRBD2 is a possible D gene (5 bases). Germline CDR1 SEHNR, CDR2 FQNEAQ (reference sequence). V was pared by 2 bases and J by 7 bases, with 12 bases between. The CDR3 loop spans 14 amino acids. CDR3: CASSLSLGENEQFF. The CDR3 coding sequence is TGTGCCAGCAGCTTAAGTCTCGGGGAGAATGAGCAGTTCTTC. The full variable domain, in which reference TRBV7-9 and TRBJ2-1 provide the parts outside the CDR3, is DTGVSQNPRHKITKRGQNVTFRCDPISEHNRLYWYRQTLGQGPEFLTYFQNEAQLEKSRLLSDRFSAERPKGSFSTLEIQRTEQGDSAMYLCASSLSLGENEQFFGPGTRLTVL.

By share, this clonotype counts as medium-sized. The chain is built from TRBV7-8 and TRBJ2-1; TRBD2 matches at 10 bases. This CDR3 region has 14 residues. The germline CDR1 and CDR2 sequences are SGHVS and FQNEAQ. V was clipped by 8 bases and J by 4 bases; unmatched bases: 5. The CDR3 spells CASGSGGVYNEQFF. In DNA, the CDR3 is TGTGCCAGCGGCAGCGGGGGGGTTTACAATGAGCAGTTCTTC.

The sample holds a few counts of this clonotype. V and J are TRBV6-1 and TRBJ2-2; the match to TRBD1 covers 9 bases. This CDR3 comprises 15 residues. The V gene's germline CDR1 is MNHNS and CDR2 SASEGT. With 7 bases clipped from V and 3 bases from J, the junction kept 6 bases outside the gene matches. CDR3 sequence reads: CASTEDRGDTGELFF. The DNA of the CDR3 is TGTGCCAGCACTGAGGACAGGGGAGACACCGGGGAGCTGTTTTTT.

This clonotype was seen a single time. This rearrangement joins TRBV4-1 to TRBJ1-2; 9 nucleotides agree with TRBD1. Germline-derived CDR1 and CDR2 are MGHRA and YSYEKL. V lost 3 bases to trimming and J lost 7 bases; unmatched junction nucleotides: 6. The CDR3 spans 14 residues. The CDR3 loop reads CASSQGQGGGGYTF. The CDR3 DNA is TGCGCCAGCAGCCAGGGACAGGGTGGTGGTGGCTACACCTTC.

This rearrangement joins TRBV6-5 to TRBJ1-1; tentatively, D is TRBD1 (6 bases). Per the germline V gene, CDR1 is MNHEY and CDR2 is SVGAGI. The CDR3 totals 15 residues. V was shortened by 6 bases and J by 5 bases, with 19 bases between the two germline ends. The CDR3 DNA reads as TGTGCCAGCAGCCGCTGGGGGGGCGAAGGGACTGAAGCTTTCTTT. As protein: CASSRWGGEGTEAFF.

This clonotype was detected once. This sequence joins TRBV18 and TRBJ1-1; a possible D gene is TRBD1 (6 bases). The germline V gene has CDR1 KGHSH and CDR2 LQKENI. The germline V and J ends were trimmed by 4 bases and 1 base, with 25 bases remaining between them. The CDR3 runs 19 residues. CDR3 sequence (DNA): TGTGCCAGCTCACGACGAGGGGGGGCTCAGAGGTTTCCGAACACTGAAGCTTTCTTT. Residues: CASSRRGGAQRFPNTEAFF. Filled out from reference TRBV18 and TRBJ1-1, the complete variable domain reads NAGVMQNPRHLVRRRGQEARLRCSPMKGHSHVYWYRQLPEEGLKFMVYLQKENIIDESGMPKERFSAEFPKEGPSILRIQQVVRGDSAAYFCASSRRGGAQRFPNTEAFFGQGTRLTVV.